One sample yielded the 25 T cell receptor beta chains listed below, sequenced in a study of blood T cell repertoires in COVID-19 (dated by TCRdb to the early 2020s). Library preparation was by the immunoSEQ multiplex PCR assay. TCRdb's version of the immuneACCESS table is confined to in-frame rearrangements and falls short of the full clone set. An unresolved V gene accounts for under half of the shortfall where checked; the remainder is of unknown origin. This sample has 200,000 to 300,000 clones in its table, and approximately 78% of those were observed once. Of the sample, roughly 12% is held by the ten largest clones. The specimen was peripheral blood. The receptors were sampled from a woman aged 60 to 75 with active or convalescent COVID-19.

The genes are TRBV30 and TRBJ2-7, with D unclear. V was shortened by 7 bases and J by 0 bases, with 10 bases between the two germline ends. The V gene's germline CDR1 is GTSNPN and CDR2 SVGIG (reference sequence). This CDR3 region has 12 residues. DNA for the CDR3: TGTGCCTTTGGGCTGTTCTCCTACGAGCAGTACTTC. This gives the protein CAFGLFSYEQYF.

This sequence joins TRBV29-1 and TRBJ1-2; 11 bases match TRBD1. The CDR3 contains 13 residues. The germline V gene has CDR1 SQVTM and CDR2 ANQGSEA. The V and J ends lost 5 bases and 2 bases, in that order; junction bases with no gene match: 1. CDR3 residues: CSVRTGGNYGYTF. Written as DNA, the CDR3 is TGCAGCGTTCGGACAGGGGGCAACTATGGCTACACCTTC.

V usage is TRBV30 and J usage is TRBJ1-2, with 9 bases fitting TRBD1. V shed 0 bases, J shed 14 bases, and the junction held 10 bases outside the gene matches. Looked up from germline, CDR1 is GTSNPN and CDR2 is SVGIG (reference sequence). This CDR3 has 13 amino acids. The CDR3: CAWSVLQGASLTF. The CDR3 DNA follows: TGTGCCTGGAGTGTTCTACAGGGGGCTAGTTTAACCTTC.

J is TRBJ2-3 and V is TRBV10-3, with TRBD2 matching over 7 bases. Germline V gives CDR1 ENHRY, CDR2 SYGVKD. CDR3 length: 15 amino acids. The junction had 7 bases not matched to a gene; V was cut back by 6 bases and J by 1 base. The CDR3 sequence is CAISRTSDRTDTQYF. In DNA, the CDR3 is TGTGCCATCAGCCGCACTAGCGATCGCACAGATACGCAGTATTTT.

The rearrangement uses TRBV7-2 and TRBJ2-1, with D perhaps TRBD2 (6 bases). Looked up from germline, CDR1 is SGHTA and CDR2 is FQGNSA. This CDR3 is 14 amino acids long. Deletions cut 5 bases from V and 10 bases from J, with 18 bases between. The CDR3 nucleotides read TGTGCCAGCAGCGTACATCTTAGCGGCCCCGAGCAGTTCTTC. Its protein product is CASSVHLSGPEQFF.

The rearrangement uses TRBV7-7 and TRBJ1-2; 7 nucleotides match TRBD1. The CDR3 consists of 19 residues. The V gene's germline CDR1 is SSHAT and CDR2 FNYEAQ (reference sequence). Germline trimming cut 5 bases from V and 1 base from J; bases unmatched to any gene: 19. In DNA form, the CDR3 reads TGTGCCAGCAGCCCTGGGGGCGGACAGGAGCCACTGGATAACTATGGCTACACCTTC. Its protein is CASSPGGGQEPLDNYGYTF.

The chain couples TRBV7-9 to TRBJ2-5; 12 bases are shared with TRBD2. The trim removed 5 bases at V and 5 bases at J, leaving 9 bases unmatched. There are 16 residues in the CDR3. The germline V gene encodes CDR1 SEHNR and CDR2 FQNEAQ (reference sequence). The CDR3: CASSTGTSGQMETQYF. CDR3 coding DNA: TGTGCCAGCAGCACAGGGACTAGCGGGCAAATGGAGACCCAGTACTTC.

This clone came up once. This chain uses TRBV27 with TRBJ1-4; TRBD1 aligns across 11 bases. Germline trimming cut 0 bases from V and 13 bases from J; bases unmatched to any gene: 10. CDR3 length equals 16 residues. Germline V gene sequence: CDR1 MNHEY, CDR2 SMNVEV (reference sequence). The CDR3 coding sequence is TGTGCCAGCAGTTTATCGGAGGAAACGGGACAGGGGGGACTGTTTTTT. Protein product: CASSLSEETGQGGLFF.

The chain carries TRBV7-2 and TRBJ2-3; 8 positions agree with TRBD2. Germline V gene data show CDR1 as SGHTA and CDR2 as FQGNSA. This CDR3 has 16 amino acids. The junction had 7 bases not matched to a gene; V was cut back by 1 base and J by 4 bases. DNA of the CDR3: TGTGCCAGCAGCTTAGGAGCGGGGGTTGGGGCAGATACGCAGTATTTT. Protein product: CASSLGAGVGADTQYF.

The chain links TRBV3-1 (or the pseudogene TRBV3-2) to TRBJ2-5; D is perhaps TRBD1 (6 bases). The CDR3 runs 15 residues. CDR1 is LGHDT, CDR2 YNNKEL, per germline (reference sequence). V lost 3 bases and J 4 bases, leaving 15 bases between the germline ends. Written as DNA, the CDR3 is TGTGCCAGCAGCCAGGGGGCATGGAGCCTAGAGACCCAGTACTTC. This translates into CASSQGAWSLETQYF.

The chain is built from TRBV19 and TRBJ2-1; 7 bases map to TRBD2. Per the germline V gene, CDR1 is LNHDA and CDR2 is SQIVND (reference sequence). V was pared by 7 bases and J by 6 bases, with 9 bases of the junction left unmatched. The CDR3 is 14 residues long. This chain's CDR3 is CASTVVGGINEQFF. As DNA, the CDR3 is TGTGCCAGTACCGTGGTGGGAGGGATCAATGAGCAGTTCTTC. Full variable domain (remainder filled in from reference TRBV19 and TRBJ2-1): DGGITQSPKYLFRKEGQNVTLSCEQNLNHDAMYWYRQDPGQGLRLIYYSQIVNDFQKGDIAEGYSVSREKKESFPLTVTSAQKNPTAFYLCASTVVGGINEQFFGPGTRLTVL.

For this clone: This same CDR3 is encoded by further DNA sequences in the sample. The V gene is TRBV27, the J gene TRBJ1-1; D ambiguous. V was pared by 0 bases and J by 5 bases, with 13 bases between. This CDR3 is 15 amino acids long. From germline, CDR1 is MNHEY and CDR2 SMNVEV (reference sequence). CDR3 bases: TGTGCCAGCAGTTTATCGGGCGGGGTTGGGACTGAAGCTTTCTTT. This gives the protein CASSLSGGVGTEAFF.

The chain recombines TRBV5-1 with TRBJ1-2; no clear D. The germline V gene encodes CDR1 SGHRS and CDR2 YFSETQ. The CDR3 is 14 residues long. V was shortened by 4 bases and J by 2 bases, with 12 bases between the two germline ends. In DNA, the CDR3 is TGCGCCAGCAGCGGGCCCCCTTTAAACTATGGCTACACCTTC. This codes for CASSGPPLNYGYTF.

The rearrangement joins TRBV6-5 to TRBJ1-4; D call uncertain. CDR3 length: 14 amino acids. Trimming pared 7 bases from V and 2 bases from J, leaving 11 bases between. Germline V gene lookup returns CDR1 MNHEY and CDR2 SVGAGI. The CDR3 DNA reads TGTGCCAGCAAATTCGACATGACTAATGAAAAACTGTTTTTT. Encoded protein: CASKFDMTNEKLFF.

This sequence joins TRBV19 and TRBJ1-2; no clear D gene. Germline V gene sequence: CDR1 LNHDA, CDR2 SQIVND (reference sequence). The V and J ends lost 7 bases and 2 bases respectively, with 8 bases between them. The CDR3 loop spans 12 amino acids. CDR3 sequence reads: CASTEQNYGYTF. The CDR3 nucleotides are TGTGCCAGTACGGAACAGAACTATGGCTACACCTTC.

This rearrangement joins TRBV30 to TRBJ1-6; 8 bases line up with TRBD1. Germline loops: CDR1 GTSNPN, CDR2 SVGIG (reference sequence). With 7 bases clipped from V and 7 bases from J, the junction kept 9 bases outside the gene matches. The CDR3 covers 14 residues. CDR3 sequence: CASTRTGLNSPLHF. As DNA, the CDR3 is TGTGCCTCCACCCGGACAGGGCTAAATTCACCCCTCCACTTT. The entire variable domain, with the rest obtained from reference TRBV30 and TRBJ1-6, is as follows: SQTIHQWPATLVQPVGSPLSLECTVEGTSNPNLYWYRQAAGRGLQLLFYSVGIGQISSEVPQNLSASRPQDRQFILSSKKLLLSDSGFYLCASTRTGLNSPLHFGNGTRLTVT.

This sequence joins TRBV6-5 and TRBJ1-2; a possible D gene is TRBD1 (6 bases). CDR1 and CDR2 from the germline V gene are MNHEY and SVGAGI. CDR3 length equals 13 residues. Trimming cost V 6 bases and J 4 bases, with 12 bases left between them. CDR3 DNA sequence: TGTGCCAGCAGACGTACAGGGACCTATGGCTACACCTTC. As protein: CASRRTGTYGYTF.

This clone was detected a few times. At one end, the junction sequence differs from germline, possibly due to a read error. This chain joins TRBV6-1 and TRBJ1-2, with 8 positions matching TRBD1. Germline CDR1 MNHNS, CDR2 SASEGT. CDR3 size: 14 residues. As DNA, the CDR3 is TGTGCCAGCACTGAACAGGGGGAGTACTATGGCTACACCTTC. Translation: CASTEQGEYYGYTF.

The sample holds one count of this clone. V gene TRBV28 combines with J gene TRBJ1-1; TRBD1 agrees at 8 bases. CDR1 and CDR2 from the germline V gene are MDHEN and SYDVKM. CDR3 length equals 14 residues. With 2 bases clipped from V and 4 bases from J, the junction kept 3 bases outside the gene matches. CDR3 DNA sequence: TGTGCCAGCAGTTTACGACAGGGGATCACTGAAGCTTTCTTT. Protein: CASSLRQGITEAFF.

The chain employs TRBV19 and TRBJ2-5; D may be TRBD2 (5 bases). Per germline, CDR1 LNHDA and CDR2 SQIVND (reference sequence). This CDR3 is 16 amino acids long. V lost 4 bases and J lost 5, with 20 bases in between. The CDR3 nucleotides are TGTGCCAGTAGTACAGCGTTTACTAGTGTTAAGGAGACCCAGTACTTC. Translated, it gives CASSTAFTSVKETQYF.

The J gene is TRBJ1-5, the V gene TRBV7-9; D uncertain. V was cut by 5 bases and J by 7 bases, with 12 bases left in between. There are 13 residues in the CDR3. Per germline, CDR1 SEHNR and CDR2 FQNEAQ (reference sequence). In nucleotides, the CDR3 is TGTGCCAGCAGCCCCCAGGAGGGACAGCCCCAGCATTTT. Translation gives CASSPQEGQPQHF.

J is TRBJ1-3 and V is TRBV18; no firm D call. The CDR3 loop spans 16 amino acids. With 2 bases removed from V and 0 bases from J, the gap between germline ends came to 11 bases. The germline CDR1 and CDR2 sequences are KGHSH and LQKENI. The CDR3 region is CASSPTENLSGNTIYF. The CDR3 coding sequence is TGTGCCAGCTCACCAACTGAGAACCTCTCTGGAAACACCATATATTTT.

The chain carries TRBV7-9 and TRBJ2-7, with 9 bases aligning to TRBD1. CDR3 length: 15 amino acids. J lost 4 bases, V lost 1 base, and 5 bases had no gene match. Germline CDR1 is SEHNR and CDR2 is FQNEAQ (reference sequence). The DNA for the CDR3 is TGTGCCAGCAGCTTAGAGGCAGGACAGGGGTACGAGCAGTACTTC. It is translated as CASSLEAGQGYEQYF.

This sequence joins TRBV2 and TRBJ1-5, with a tentative D call TRBD1 (5 bases). The CDR3 is made up of 13 amino acids. V gave up 8 bases and J gave up 2 bases, with 10 bases separating them. The V gene's germline CDR1 is SNHLY and CDR2 FYNNEI. CDR3 nucleotides: TGTGCCAGCGGGGGGGGACGCAATCAGCCCCAGCATTTT. It codes for CASGGGRNQPQHF.

This clone was observed at least ten times. The chain couples TRBV10-3 to TRBJ1-2, with 12 bases matching TRBD1. The V and J ends lost 8 bases and 5 bases, in that order; junction bases with no gene match: 15. This CDR3 spans 17 amino acids. Per germline, CDR1 ENHRY and CDR2 SYGVKD. The CDR3 DNA follows: TGTGCCATCTCAAGCCGGGACAGGGGGCGCGGTGGGTATGGCTACACCTTC. Its protein product is CAISSRDRGRGGYGYTF.